These 10 T cell receptor beta chains share one sample of origin, sequenced in a study of cytomegalovirus exposure and HLA in healthy donors. PCR employed 60 Vbeta and 13 Jbeta primers. Here immunoSEQ multiplex PCR was the method, and the copy in TCRdb shows in-frame clones only, minus some. The sample is made up of 150,000 to 200,000 clones, and the top ten hold less than 0.9% of it. The sample consisted of PBMCs. These receptors originate from a boy younger than 18 in good health and CMV-seronegative.

This sequence joins TRBV13 and TRBJ2-7; D remains ambiguous. V was cut by 5 bases and J by 2 bases, with 10 bases left in between. This CDR3 has 13 amino acids. Germline V CDR1 and CDR2: PRHDT, FYEKMQ (reference sequence). CDR3: CASSPNDTYEQYF. As DNA, the CDR3 is TGTGCCAGCAGCCCCAACGACACCTACGAGCAGTACTTC.

The V gene is TRBV15, the J gene TRBJ1-1; tentatively, D is TRBD1 (5 bases). Deletions cut 5 bases from V and 8 bases from J, with 21 bases between. CDR3 length: 15 amino acids. In germline, CDR1 is LNHNV, CDR2 YYDKDF (reference sequence). The CDR3 loop is CATSGQSAPGYEAFF. CDR3 sequence (DNA): TGTGCCACCAGCGGACAATCCGCCCCGGGTTACGAAGCTTTCTTT.

The CDR3 protein is CATSRDGGIYEQFF. DNA for the CDR3: TGTGCCACCAGCAGAGACGGGGGGATCTATGAGCAGTTCTTC. The rearrangement links TRBV15 to TRBJ2-1; TRBD2 agrees at 7 bases. Germline CDR1 and CDR2: LNHNV and YYDKDF (reference sequence). The CDR3 is 14 residues long. Unmatched junction bases numbered 4, after V lost 0 bases and J lost 8 bases.

The chain couples TRBV5-1 to TRBJ2-2; unclear D gene. Trimming removed 1 base at V and 6 bases at J, with 10 bases between. Germline assignment: CDR1 SGHRS and CDR2 YFSETQ. CDR3 length: 14 amino acids. This CDR3 reads CASSLLRVSGELFF. The DNA for the CDR3 is TGCGCCAGCAGCTTGCTTCGGGTATCCGGGGAGCTGTTTTTT.

This chain uses TRBV5-4 with TRBJ2-2; the match to TRBD1 covers 9 bases. Trimming took 4 bases from V and 6 from J; bases not matched to a gene: 7. Germline loops: CDR1 SGHNT, CDR2 YYREEE (reference sequence). The CDR3 runs 15 residues. The CDR3 DNA follows: TGTGCCAGCAGCCACGGGACAGGGCGACCCGGGGAGCTGTTTTTT. As protein: CASSHGTGRPGELFF.

The rearrangement links TRBV5-1 to TRBJ1-2, with 7 positions matching TRBD1. CDR1 and CDR2 (germline): SGHRS, YFSETQ. The CDR3 loop spans 15 amino acids. V shed 0 bases, J shed 7 bases, and the junction held 9 bases outside the gene matches. CDR3 residues: CASSLAAGTASGYTF. The CDR3 DNA reads TGCGCCAGCAGCTTGGCCGCTGGGACAGCTTCTGGCTACACCTTC. Based on the CDR3 plus reference TRBV5-1 and TRBJ1-2, the full variable domain is KAGVTQTPRYLIKTRGQQVTLSCSPISGHRSVSWYQQTPGQGLQFLFEYFSETQRNKGNFPGRFSGRQFSNSRSEMNVSTLELGDSALYLCASSLAAGTASGYTFGSGTRLTVV.

The chain uses TRBV6-6 and TRBJ1-1, with TRBD1 matching over 7 bases. With V trimmed by 3 bases and J by 1 base, 5 bases remained unmatched. Germline V gives CDR1 MNHNY, CDR2 SVGAGI (reference sequence). There are 15 residues in the CDR3. The CDR3 sequence: CASSYDREWNTEAFF. CDR3 bases: TGTGCCAGCAGTTATGACAGGGAATGGAACACTGAAGCTTTCTTT.

The chain combines TRBV5-1 with TRBJ2-6, with 7 bases aligning to TRBD1. CDR3 length: 16 amino acids. Germline V lookup: CDR1 SGHRS, CDR2 YFSETQ. V was pared by 2 bases and J by 3 bases, with 5 bases of the junction left unmatched. The CDR3 region is CASSLTGVRGANVLTF. The CDR3 DNA reads as TGCGCCAGCAGCTTAACAGGGGTACGTGGGGCCAACGTCCTGACTTTC.

The chain employs TRBV6-5 and TRBJ2-7; perhaps TRBD1 as D (5 bases). The CDR3 extends over 13 amino acids. With 4 bases removed from V and 1 base from J, the gap between germline ends came to 8 bases. Germline CDR1 and CDR2: MNHEY and SVGAGI. The CDR3 coding sequence is TGTGCCAGCAGTTCGACAGTTTCCTACGAGCAGTACTTC. Protein: CASSSTVSYEQYF.

V and J are TRBV2 and TRBJ2-5; maybe TRBD1 (6 bases). The CDR3 sequence is 15 residues long. Germline CDR1 is SNHLY and CDR2 is FYNNEI. V shed 1 base and J shed 1 base, with 10 bases lying between them. The CDR3 nucleotides read TGTGCCAGCAGTGAAGGACAGGCCGCCCAAGAGACCCAGTACTTC. It specifies CASSEGQAAQETQYF.